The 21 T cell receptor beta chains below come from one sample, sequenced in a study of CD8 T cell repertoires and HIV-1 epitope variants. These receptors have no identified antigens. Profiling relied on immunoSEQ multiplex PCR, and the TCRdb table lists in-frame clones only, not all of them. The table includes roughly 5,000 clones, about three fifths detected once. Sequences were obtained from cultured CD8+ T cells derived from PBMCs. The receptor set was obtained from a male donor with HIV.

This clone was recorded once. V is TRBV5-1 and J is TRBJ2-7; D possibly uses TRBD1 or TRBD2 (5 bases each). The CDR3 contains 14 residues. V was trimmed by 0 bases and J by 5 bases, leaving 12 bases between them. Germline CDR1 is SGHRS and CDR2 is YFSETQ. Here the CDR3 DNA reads TGCGCCAGCAGCTTGGCCGGGACCCTTAACGAGCAGTACTTC. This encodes CASSLAGTLNEQYF.

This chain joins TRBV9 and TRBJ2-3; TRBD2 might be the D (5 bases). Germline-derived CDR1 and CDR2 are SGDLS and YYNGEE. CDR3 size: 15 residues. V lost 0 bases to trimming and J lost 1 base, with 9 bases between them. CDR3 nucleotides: TGTGCCAGCAGCGTAGGCGGGCGGGGCACAGATACGCAGTATTTT. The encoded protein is CASSVGGRGTDTQYF. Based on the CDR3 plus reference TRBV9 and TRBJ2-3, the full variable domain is DSGVTQTPKHLITATGQRVTLRCSPRSGDLSVYWYQQSLDQGLQFLIQYYNGEERAKGNILERFSAQQFPDLHSELNLSSLELGDSALYFCASSVGGRGTDTQYFGPGTRLTVL.

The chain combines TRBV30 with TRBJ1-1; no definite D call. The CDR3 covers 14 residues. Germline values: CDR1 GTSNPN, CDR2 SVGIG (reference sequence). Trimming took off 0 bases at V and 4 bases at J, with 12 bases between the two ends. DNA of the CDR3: TGTGCCTGGAGTGTCGTAGGACGGATCACTGAAGCTTTCTTT. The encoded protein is CAWSVVGRITEAFF.

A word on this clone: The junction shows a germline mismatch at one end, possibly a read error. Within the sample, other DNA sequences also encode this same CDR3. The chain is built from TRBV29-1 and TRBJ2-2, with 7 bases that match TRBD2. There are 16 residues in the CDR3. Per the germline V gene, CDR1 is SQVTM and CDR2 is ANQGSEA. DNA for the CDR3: TGTAGCGTAGGACTAGGACTAGACGGAAAGGGCGGGGAGCTGTTTTTT. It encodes CSVGLGLDGKGGELFF.

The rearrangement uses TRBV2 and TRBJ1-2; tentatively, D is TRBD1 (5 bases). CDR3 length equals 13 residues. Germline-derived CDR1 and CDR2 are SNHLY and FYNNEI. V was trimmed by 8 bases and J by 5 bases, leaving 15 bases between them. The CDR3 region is CASELGKGYGYTF. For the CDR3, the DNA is TGTGCCAGCGAATTAGGGAAGGGGTATGGCTACACCTTC.

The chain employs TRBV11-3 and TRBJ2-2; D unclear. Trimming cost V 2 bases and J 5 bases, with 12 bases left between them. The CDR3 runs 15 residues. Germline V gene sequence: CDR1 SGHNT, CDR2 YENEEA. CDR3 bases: TGTGCCAGCAGCTTAACTAACACAGCGACCGGGGAGCTGTTTTTT. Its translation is CASSLTNTATGELFF.

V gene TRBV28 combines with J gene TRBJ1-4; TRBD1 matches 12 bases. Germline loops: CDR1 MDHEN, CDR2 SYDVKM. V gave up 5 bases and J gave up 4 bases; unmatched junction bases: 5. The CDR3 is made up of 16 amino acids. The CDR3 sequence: CASSGTGGPLNEKLFF. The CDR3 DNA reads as TGTGCCAGCAGTGGGACAGGGGGCCCACTTAATGAAAAACTGTTTTTT.

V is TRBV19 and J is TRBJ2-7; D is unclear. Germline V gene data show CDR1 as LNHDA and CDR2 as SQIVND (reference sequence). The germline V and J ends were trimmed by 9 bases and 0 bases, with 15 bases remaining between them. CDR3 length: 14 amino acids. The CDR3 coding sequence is TGTGCCAGCGCAGGAAACTGGCCCTCCTACGAGCAGTACTTC. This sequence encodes CASAGNWPSYEQYF.

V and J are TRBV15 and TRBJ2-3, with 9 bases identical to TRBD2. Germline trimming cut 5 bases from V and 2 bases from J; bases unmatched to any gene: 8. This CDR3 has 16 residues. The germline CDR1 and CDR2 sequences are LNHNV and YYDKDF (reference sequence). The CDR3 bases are TGTGCCACCAGCTCCTCCCTAGCGGGGCTCACAGATACGCAGTATTTT. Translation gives CATSSSLAGLTDTQYF.

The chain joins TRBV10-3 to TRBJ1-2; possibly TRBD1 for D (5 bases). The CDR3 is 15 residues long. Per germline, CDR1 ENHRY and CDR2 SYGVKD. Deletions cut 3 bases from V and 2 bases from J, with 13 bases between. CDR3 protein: CAISDQTRGNYGYTF. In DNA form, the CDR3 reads TGTGCCATCAGTGATCAAACTAGGGGAAACTATGGCTACACCTTC.

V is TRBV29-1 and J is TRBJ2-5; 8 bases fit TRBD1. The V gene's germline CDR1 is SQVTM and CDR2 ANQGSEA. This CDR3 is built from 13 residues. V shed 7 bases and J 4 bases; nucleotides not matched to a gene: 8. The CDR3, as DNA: TGCAGCGCCGACAGGGGATTCGGAGAGACCCAGTACTTC. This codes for CSADRGFGETQYF.

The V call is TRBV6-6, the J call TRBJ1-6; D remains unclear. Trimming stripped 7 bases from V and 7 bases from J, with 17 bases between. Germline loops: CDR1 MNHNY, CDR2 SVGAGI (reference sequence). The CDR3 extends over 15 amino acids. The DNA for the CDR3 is TGTGCCAGCACCCCGAGATTGGGTTTAAATTCACCCCTCCACTTT. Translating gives CASTPRLGLNSPLHF.

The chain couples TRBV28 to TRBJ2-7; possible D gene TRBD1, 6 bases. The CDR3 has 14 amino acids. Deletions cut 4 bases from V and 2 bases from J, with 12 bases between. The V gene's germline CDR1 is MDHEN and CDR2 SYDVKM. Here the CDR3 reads CASSWTDLAYEQYF. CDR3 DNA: TGTGCCAGCAGTTGGACAGACCTTGCCTACGAGCAGTACTTC. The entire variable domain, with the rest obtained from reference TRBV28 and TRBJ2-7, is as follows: DVKVTQSSRYLVKRTGEKVFLECVQDMDHENMFWYRQDPGLGLRLIYFSYDVKMKEKGDIPEGYSVSREKKERFSLILESASTNQTSMYLCASSWTDLAYEQYFGPGTRLTVT.

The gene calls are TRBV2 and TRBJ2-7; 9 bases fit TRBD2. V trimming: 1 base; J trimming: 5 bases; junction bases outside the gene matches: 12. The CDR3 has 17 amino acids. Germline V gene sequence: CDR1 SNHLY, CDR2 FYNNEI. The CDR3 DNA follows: TGTGCCAGCAGTGAAGAGTCTAGCGGGAATAGGGATAACGAGCAGTACTTC. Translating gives CASSEESSGNRDNEQYF.

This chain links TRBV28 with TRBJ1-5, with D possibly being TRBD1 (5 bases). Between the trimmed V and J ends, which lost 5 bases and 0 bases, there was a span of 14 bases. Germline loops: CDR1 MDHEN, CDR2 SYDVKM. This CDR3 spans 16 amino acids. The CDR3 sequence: CASSPAPGISNQPQHF. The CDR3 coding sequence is TGTGCCAGCAGTCCCGCCCCAGGGATTAGCAATCAGCCCCAGCATTTT.

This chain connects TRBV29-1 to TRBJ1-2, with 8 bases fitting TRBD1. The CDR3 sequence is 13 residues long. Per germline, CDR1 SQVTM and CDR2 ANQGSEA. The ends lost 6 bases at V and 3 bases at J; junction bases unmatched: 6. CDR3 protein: CSVEDREDYGYTF. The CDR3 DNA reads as TGCAGCGTCGAGGACAGGGAGGACTATGGCTACACCTTC. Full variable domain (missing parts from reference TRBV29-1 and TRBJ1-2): SAVISQKPSRDICQRGTSLTIQCQVDSQVTMMFWYRQQPGQSLTLIATANQGSEATYESGFVIDKFPISRPNLTFSTLTVSNMSPEDSSIYLCSVEDREDYGYTFGSGTRLTVV.

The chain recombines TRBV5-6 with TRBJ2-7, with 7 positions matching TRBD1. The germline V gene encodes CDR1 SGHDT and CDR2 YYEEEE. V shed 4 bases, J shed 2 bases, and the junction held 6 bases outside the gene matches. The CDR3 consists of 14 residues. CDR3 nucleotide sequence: TGTGCCAGCAGCACCGGACAGGACCCCTACGAGCAGTACTTC. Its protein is CASSTGQDPYEQYF.

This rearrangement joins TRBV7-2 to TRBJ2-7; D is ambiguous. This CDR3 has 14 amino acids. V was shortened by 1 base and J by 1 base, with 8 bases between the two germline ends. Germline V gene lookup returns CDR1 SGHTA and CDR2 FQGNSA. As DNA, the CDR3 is TGTGCCAGCAGCTTAGGGGCCAGTTCCTACGAGCAGTACTTC. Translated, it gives CASSLGASSYEQYF.

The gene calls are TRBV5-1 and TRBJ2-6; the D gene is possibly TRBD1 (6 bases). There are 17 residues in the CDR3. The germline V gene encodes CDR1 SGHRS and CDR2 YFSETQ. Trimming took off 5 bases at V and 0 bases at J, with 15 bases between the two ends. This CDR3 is CASRGTHSDSGANVLTF. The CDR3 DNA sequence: TGCGCCAGCAGAGGGACACACTCCGACTCTGGGGCCAACGTCCTGACTTTC.

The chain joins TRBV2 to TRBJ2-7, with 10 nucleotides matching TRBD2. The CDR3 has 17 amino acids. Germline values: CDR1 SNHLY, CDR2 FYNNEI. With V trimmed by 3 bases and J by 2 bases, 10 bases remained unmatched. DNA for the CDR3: TGTGCCAGCAGTGAGTGGGCTAGCGGGAGCCAAACCTACGAGCAGTACTTC. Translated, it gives CASSEWASGSQTYEQYF.

The CDR3 region has the DNA TGTGCCAGTAGTACCCTCGAAGGACAGCCCCAGCATTTT. Translation: CASSTLEGQPQHF. The rearrangement uses TRBV19 and TRBJ1-5; no firm D call. Per the germline V gene, CDR1 is LNHDA and CDR2 is SQIVND (reference sequence). V shed 4 bases and J shed 7 bases, with 11 bases lying between them. CDR3 length: 13 amino acids.